This TCR beta chain was identified in a study of radiotherapy plus CTLA-4 blockade in lung cancer. Study-wide points: Early clonal dynamics of blood T cells, together with interferon-beta, were reported as the best response predictor. The study found tumor-derived TCR clones expanded in blood after radiotherapy plus ipilimumab.

As for this clone: As yet, its antigen is unknown.

Here immunoSEQ multiplex PCR was the method, and the copy in TCRdb shows in-frame clones only, minus some. The repertoire holds under 95,000 clones, with under 90% as singletons. Sequencing was performed on peripheral blood, taken from a patient treated with radiotherapy plus ipilimumab. The sequence was obtained from a human donor with non-small cell lung cancer who had stable disease on radiotherapy plus ipilimumab.

The CDR3 region is CAWSVLSGGELFF. The CDR3 DNA reads TGTGCCTGGAGTGTACTTAGCGGCGGGGAGCTGTTTTTT. The gene calls are TRBV30 and TRBJ2-2; a possible D gene is TRBD2 (6 bases). CDR3 length: 13 residues. V lost 0 bases and J lost 7, with 9 bases in between. Germline V CDR1 and CDR2: GTSNPN, SVGIG (reference sequence).